This T cell receptor (beta chain) was found in a study of blood T cell repertoires in COVID-19. For the study at large: PBMCs, B-cell-depleted T cells, or T cells provided the cDNA or gDNA that made up the material.

Per the original data handling: Cell counts per sample came from amplifying reference gene primers. Sequenced by immunoSEQ multiplex PCR; TCRdb stores in-frame clones only, minus some. The V and J calls and clone size come from that table; D and trimming were worked out from the DNA. Found here are 200,000 to 300,000 clones, 84% of them singletons; the top ten hold 4.2%. The CDR3 has 17 residues. The ends were cut back, 0 bases at V and 0 bases at J, with 13 bases in the middle. Germline values: CDR1 SGHRS, CDR2 YFSETQ. The TCR sequence derives from a man in his 60s with acute or convalescent COVID-19. Sequencing was performed on peripheral blood. The chain recombines TRBV5-1 with TRBJ2-1, with unresolved D. CDR3 in amino acids: CASSLGLDWSSYNEQFF. Written as DNA, the CDR3 is TGCGCCAGCAGCTTGGGCCTCGACTGGAGCTCCTACAATGAGCAGTTCTTC. Filled out from reference TRBV5-1 and TRBJ2-1, the complete variable domain reads KAGVTQTPRYLIKTRGQQVTLSCSPISGHRSVSWYQQTPGQGLQFLFEYFSETQRNKGNFPGRFSGRQFSNSRSEMNVSTLELGDSALYLCASSLGLDWSSYNEQFFGPGTRLTVL.